This T cell receptor (beta chain) is from a study of cytomegalovirus exposure and HLA in healthy donors. At the level of the study: In terms of ancestry, the Caucasian-associated cluster contained about four fifths of the roughly 360 genotyped donors.

The PCR ran on 60 Vbeta and 13 Jbeta primers. Data came from immunoSEQ multiplex PCR; TCRdb stores just in-frame clones and leaves some out. The data hold 100,000 to 150,000 clones, with over 70% observed a single time. Germline V gene sequence: CDR1 SEHNR, CDR2 FQNEAQ (reference sequence). V gave up 4 bases and J gave up 0 bases; unmatched junction bases: 3. This CDR3 spans 15 amino acids. The J gene is TRBJ2-7, the V gene TRBV7-9, with 10 bases aligning to TRBD1. The material sequenced was PBMCs. This clonotype originated in a woman aged 18-30 years in good health and CMV-seronegative. CDR3 loop: CASSWGTGVSYEQYF. The CDR3 DNA follows: TGTGCCAGCAGCTGGGGGACAGGGGTCTCCTACGAGCAGTACTTC.